The entry below gives a single T cell receptor beta chain sequence along with its context. This sample was included in a study of blood T cell repertoires in COVID-19. Background on the study: Acute and convalescent COVID-19 specimens originated in the United States, Italy and Spain. In each case, the material was cDNA or gDNA derived from T cells, B-cell-depleted T cells, or PBMCs.

In the source study's methods: Reference gene primer amplification in the assay estimated nucleated cell counts. The protocol was immunoSEQ multiplex PCR, while the TCRdb copy is restricted to in-frame clones and leaves out a portion. V, J and clone size were drawn from that table, and D and trimming were deduced from the DNA. The sample records fewer than 250,000 clones, about four fifths being singletons. The receptor comes from a woman in her 50s with active or convalescent COVID-19. Sample: peripheral blood.

CDR3 DNA: TGCGCCAGCGCCCGACAGGGTGCCAATCAGCCCCAGCATTTT. Translated, it gives CASARQGANQPQHF. The chain employs TRBV4-1 and TRBJ1-5; TRBD1 matches at 7 bases. Germline assignment: CDR1 MGHRA and CDR2 YSYEKL. The CDR3 spans 14 residues. The J segment lost 3 bases and the V segment lost 8 bases, leaving 7 bases of the junction unmatched.